The rows below give T cell receptor beta chains drawn from one sample of a study of neoadjuvant nivolumab and ipilimumab in lung cancer. Here immunoSEQ multiplex PCR was the method, and the copy in TCRdb shows in-frame clones only, minus some. The repertoire includes 20,000 to 25,000 clones, about four fifths of them detected once, and around 23% sits in the top ten. Source: peripheral blood, taken before neoadjuvant nivolumab, alone or with ipilimumab. The receptors originated from an adult with non-small cell lung cancer. Both conserved end residues are part of each CDR3. D genes are given only for firm matches. Some rows mark clone size as missing; the rest say once, few, many or name a class of expanded clone.

TRBJ1-2	NA	TRBV30	TRBD1	CAGRDRGAYGYTF	TGTGCCGGCCGGGACAGGGGTGCCTATGGCTACACCTTC
TRBJ2-3	NA	TRBV30	TRBD2	CAWSIGTSGSTDTQYF	TGTGCCTGGAGTATAGGGACTAGCGGGAGTACAGATACGCAGTATTTT
TRBJ2-1	NA	TRBV6-6	NA	CASTLTRGEQFF	TGTGCCAGCACTCTGACTAGGGGGGAGCAGTTCTTC
TRBJ2-1	NA	TRBV14	TRBD1	CASSQGDRAHNEQFF	TGTGCCAGCAGCCAAGGGGACAGGGCGCACAATGAGCAGTTCTTC
TRBJ2-1	NA	TRBV6-1	TRBD2	CASSDGRDSREQFF	TGTGCCAGCAGTGACGGGAGGGATAGTAGGGAGCAGTTCTTC
TRBJ1-2	NA	TRBV7-9	NA	CASSLETPANYGYTF	TGTGCCAGCAGCTTAGAGACCCCAGCCAACTATGGCTACACCTTC
TRBJ1-5	NA	TRBV5-5	NA	CASSGGGNQPQHF	TGTGCCAGCAGCGGGGGGGGGAATCAGCCCCAGCATTTT
TRBJ2-7	NA	TRBV28	TRBD2	CASSLAGFSYEQYF	TGTGCCAGCAGCTTAGCGGGATTCTCCTACGAGCAGTACTTC
TRBJ2-5	NA	TRBV11-3	NA	CASSFPSEETQYF	TGTGCCAGCAGCTTCCCCAGTGAAGAGACCCAGTACTTC
TRBJ2-1	NA	TRBV9	TRBD2	CASSDLAGGSSYNEQFF	TGTGCCAGCAGCGATTTAGCGGGAGGGAGCTCCTACAATGAGCAGTTCTTC
TRBJ1-3	NA	TRBV30	NA	CAWRTGNRGNTIYF	TGTGCCTGGAGGACAGGAAATCGCGGAAACACCATATATTTT
TRBJ2-1	NA	TRBV30	TRBD1	CAFDRGSGEQFF	TGTGCCTTTGACAGGGGGTCAGGTGAGCAGTTCTTC
TRBJ2-7	NA	TRBV7-2	NA	CASSRGASSYEQYF	TGTGCCAGCAGCCGGGGGGCGAGCTCCTACGAGCAGTACTTC
TRBJ1-3	NA	TRBV9	TRBD1	CASSAGQGPGNTIYF	TGTGCCAGCAGCGCGGGACAGGGACCTGGAAACACCATATATTTT
TRBJ2-3	NA	TRBV6-5	TRBD1	CASSDRGVGTDTQYF	TGTGCCAGCAGCGACAGGGGGGTGGGAACAGATACGCAGTATTTT
TRBJ2-7	NA	TRBV5-5	TRBD1	CASSFGTGALRGSYEQYF	TGTGCCAGCAGCTTTGGGACAGGGGCACTACGGGGCTCCTACGAGCAGTACTTC
TRBJ2-3	NA	TRBV4-3	TRBD2	CASSQGAGGSGGLADTQYF	TGCGCCAGCAGCCAGGGCGCGGGGGGAAGCGGGGGGTTGGCAGATACGCAGTATTTT
TRBJ1-2	NA	TRBV7-9	NA	CAGEKNYGYTF	TGTGCCGGGGAAAAGAACTATGGCTACACCTTC
TRBJ1-4	once	TRBV2	TRBD1	CASRGDRVPNEKLFF	TGTGCCAGCAGGGGGGACAGGGTTCCTAATGAAAAACTGTTTTTT
TRBJ1-5	NA	TRBV27	NA	CASSLSGNEQPQHF	TGTGCCAGCAGTTTATCTGGTAATGAGCAGCCCCAGCATTTT
TRBJ2-7	NA	TRBV19	NA	CASSIRSNEQYF	TGTGCCAGTAGTATAAGGAGTAACGAGCAGTACTTC
TRBJ2-5	NA	TRBV29-1	TRBD1	CSATEGAAWETQYF	TGCAGCGCGACTGAGGGGGCAGCCTGGGAGACCCAGTACTTC
TRBJ1-2	once	TRBV18	NA	CASSPEGPIGGYTF	TGTGCCAGCTCACCAGAGGGCCCAATTGGAGGCTACACCTTC
TRBJ2-7	NA	TRBV7-6	NA	CASSPGVLQYF	TGTGCCAGCAGCCCCGGGGTCCTCCAGTACTTC
TRBJ2-6	NA	TRBV5-1	TRBD1	CASSPGDRGFSGANVLTF	TGCGCCAGCAGCCCTGGGGACAGGGGGTTCTCTGGGGCCAACGTCCTGACTTTC
TRBJ2-2	NA	TRBV10-3	NA	CAISRLGGNTGELFF	TGTGCCATCAGCCGCCTCGGGGGGAACACCGGGGAGCTGTTTTTT
TRBJ2-4	NA	TRBV30	NA	CAWSGAVAKNIQYF	TGTGCCTGGAGTGGAGCTGTGGCCAAAAACATTCAGTACTTC
TRBJ1-1	NA	TRBV30	NA	CAWVDTGLGTEAFF	TGTGCCTGGGTCGACACAGGGTTGGGCACTGAAGCTTTCTTT
TRBJ2-7	NA	TRBV5-5	NA	CASSSRGDPLGSEQYF	TGTGCCAGCAGCTCTCGTGGGGACCCTCTAGGTTCCGAGCAGTACTTC
TRBJ2-7	NA	TRBV7-2	TRBD1	CASSGGQGVSTYEQYF	TGTGCCAGCAGCGGAGGACAGGGGGTATCTACCTACGAGCAGTACTTC
TRBJ2-7	NA	TRBV19	NA	CASTQGGTYEQYF	TGTGCCAGTACCCAAGGAGGAACCTACGAGCAGTACTTC
TRBJ2-7	NA	TRBV11-3	NA	CASSLGPGLTYEQYF	TGTGCCAGCAGCTTAGGACCAGGGCTAACCTACGAGCAGTACTTC
TRBJ2-5	NA	TRBV7-6	NA	CASSPNVRETQYF	TGTGCCAGCAGCCCCAATGTCCGAGAGACCCAGTACTTC
TRBJ2-7	NA	TRBV7-9	NA	CASSFFEKAGEQYF	TGTGCCAGCAGCTTTTTCGAGAAAGCGGGCGAGCAGTACTTC
TRBJ1-5	NA	TRBV2	TRBD1	CASSGTGVGGQPQHF	TGTGCCAGCAGTGGGACAGGGGTCGGAGGTCAGCCCCAGCATTTT
TRBJ2-1	few	TRBV30	NA	CAWRTGNEQFF	TGTGCCTGGAGGACTGGCAATGAGCAGTTCTTC
TRBJ2-7	NA	TRBV11-3	NA	CASSLNYEQYF	TGTGCCAGCAGCCTCAACTACGAGCAGTACTTC
TRBJ1-1	NA	TRBV5-5	NA	CASSLARQLPGVTFF	TGTGCCAGCAGCTTGGCGAGACAGCTCCCAGGTGTAACTTTCTTT
TRBJ2-1	NA	TRBV18	TRBD1	CASSGTGDNEQFF	TGTGCCAGCTCAGGGACAGGGGACAATGAGCAGTTCTTC
TRBJ2-7	NA	TRBV5-6	TRBD1	CASSSAGTGVGWEQYF	TGTGCCAGCAGCTCGGCCGGGACAGGCGTCGGTTGGGAGCAGTACTTC
TRBJ1-2	NA	TRBV6-1	NA	CASSVSANYGYTF	TGTGCCAGCAGTGTCTCGGCTAACTATGGCTACACCTTC
TRBJ1-2	NA	TRBV6-1	TRBD1	CASSEAPTGGNYGYTF	TGTGCCAGCAGTGAAGCCCCGACAGGGGGAAACTATGGCTACACCTTC
TRBJ1-1	NA	TRBV5-1	TRBD1	CASSLAGDRDWTNTEAFF	TGCGCCAGCAGCTTGGCTGGCGACAGGGATTGGACGAACACTGAAGCTTTCTTT
TRBJ2-3	NA	TRBV27	NA	CASSPGGGPSTDTQYF	TGTGCCAGCAGCCCTGGTGGTGGACCCAGCACAGATACGCAGTATTTT
TRBJ1-2	NA	TRBV6-5	TRBD1	CASRDPGQNYGYTF	TGTGCCAGCAGAGATCCGGGACAGAACTATGGCTACACCTTC
TRBJ2-3	NA	TRBV10-3	TRBD2	CAISEGLAGITDTQYF	TGTGCCATCAGTGAAGGGCTAGCGGGAATAACAGATACGCAGTATTTT
TRBJ2-7	NA	TRBV5-1	NA	CASSYSSGPYEQYF	TGCGCCAGCAGCTACAGCTCCGGGCCATACGAGCAGTACTTC
TRBJ1-1	NA	TRBV5-1	TRBD1	CASSFRDRGTEAFF	TGCGCCAGCAGCTTCAGGGACAGGGGGACTGAAGCTTTCTTT
TRBJ2-1	NA	TRBV7-2	TRBD2	CASSIRGLQGANEQFF	TGTGCCAGCAGCATAAGGGGACTACAAGGGGCCAATGAGCAGTTCTTC
TRBJ2-7	few	TRBV10-3	NA	CAIKGAGFDEQYF	TGTGCCATCAAGGGGGCGGGATTCGACGAGCAGTACTTC
TRBJ1-1	NA	TRBV29-1	TRBD1	CSVQPGQGRGGNTEAFF	TGCAGCGTTCAACCGGGACAGGGTAGGGGGGGAAACACTGAAGCTTTCTTT
TRBJ1-2	NA	TRBV7-3	NA	CASSYEPGREYGYTF	TGTGCCAGCAGCTACGAACCGGGACGGGAATATGGCTACACCTTC
TRBJ2-7	NA	TRBV7-8	NA	CASSSRDRRYEQYF	TGTGCCAGCAGCTCCCGGGACCGAAGGTACGAGCAGTACTTC
TRBJ2-7	NA	TRBV2	NA	CASSEWGQDYEQYF	TGTGCCAGCAGTGAATGGGGTCAAGACTACGAGCAGTACTTC
TRBJ1-2	NA	TRBV18	NA	CASSPPAGSDVSYF	TGTGCCAGCTCACCACCGGCGGGGAGCGATGTGAGCTATTTC